This record concerns one T cell receptor beta chain sequence. Primers included in the PCR were 60 Vbeta and 13 Jbeta primers. Sequencing used immunoSEQ multiplex PCR; TCRdb keeps in-frame clones, though not all of them. The sample carries roughly 160,000 clones, 71% recorded once. This sample stems from a study of cytomegalovirus exposure and HLA in healthy donors. Trimming removed 3 bases from V and 7 bases from J; junction bases left unmatched: 8. The germline gives CDR1 LNHDA, CDR2 SQIVND (reference sequence). The CDR3 is 15 residues long. The receptor's source is a girl aged 5 to 17 in good health and CMV-seronegative. Material for sequencing was PBMCs. The chain links TRBV19 to TRBJ1-5; 8 nucleotides match TRBD1. CDR3 sequence (DNA): TGTGCCAGTAGTATGGACGGACAGGGTGGACAGCCCCAGCATTTT. This gives the protein CASSMDGQGGQPQHF.